Presented here are 25 T cell receptor beta chains from one specimen sequenced in a study of T cells in Graves' hyperthyroidism and ophthalmopathy. The CDR3 regions of TCR beta were amplified from RNA transcripts. Carried out on the TCR CDR3, a first-round RT-PCR used the HTBI primer set. TCRdb called the multiplex PCR reads again in MiXCR, with one record for every CDR3 protein. The sample contains approximately 420,000 distinct CDR3 sequences, 14% to 15% of which appear only once. Sequencing input: blood. The receptors derive from a woman in her 30s with Graves' hyperthyroidism.

This clonotype was seen repeatedly, ten times or more. CDR3 bases: TGTGCCAGCAGTTTATTGGGGACAGCGAACGACAATGAGCAGTTCTTC. Its protein is CASSLLGTANDNEQFF. The chain couples TRBV28 to TRBJ2-1; the match to TRBD1 covers 7 bases. The CDR3 runs to 16 residues. CDR1 is MDHEN, CDR2 SYDVKM, per germline. Losses at the gene ends were 1 base for V and 5 bases for J; bases not matched to a gene: 8.

This clonotype showed up just a few times. The chain couples TRBV5-1 to TRBJ2-2, with 8 bases fitting TRBD2. Losses at the gene ends were 0 bases for V and 5 bases for J; bases not matched to a gene: 12. Germline assignment: CDR1 SGHRS and CDR2 YFSETQ. The CDR3 covers 18 residues. CDR3 sequence reads: CASSLEASGLSGTGELFF. CDR3 bases: TGCGCCAGCAGCTTGGAGGCTAGCGGGTTATCGGGGACCGGGGAGCTGTTTTTT.

This clonotype was counted ten times or more. This rearrangement joins TRBV28 to TRBJ2-4; 10 positions agree with TRBD2. The germline V gene has CDR1 MDHEN and CDR2 SYDVKM. V lost 5 bases, J lost 0 bases, and 10 bases stayed unmatched. The length of the CDR3 is 18 residues. CDR3 nucleotide sequence: TGTGCCAGCAGTACCGGGACTAGCGTAATACTAGCCAAAAACATTCAGTACTTC. Its protein product is CASSTGTSVILAKNIQYF.

To note about this clonotype: One base away lies a much larger clone, so this may be a sequencing read error. The chain employs TRBV3-1 and TRBJ2-1; D gene uncertain. The CDR3 length is 14 residues. The V gene's germline CDR1 is LGHDT and CDR2 YNNKEL (reference sequence). V shed 4 bases and J shed 0 bases, with 7 bases lying between them. The CDR3 reads CASSLRTSYNEQFF. CDR3 DNA sequence: TGTGCCAGCAGCCTGAGGACCTCCTACAATGAGCAGTTCTTC.

This chain links TRBV7-2 with TRBJ2-3, with 8 bases that match TRBD1. After removal of 2 bases from V and 0 bases from J, the junction contained 7 bases not matched to a gene. The CDR3 runs to 17 residues. Germline loops: CDR1 SGHTA, CDR2 FQGNSA. CDR3 region: CASSLSGQGPSTDTQYF. The CDR3 DNA reads as TGTGCCAGCAGCTTATCCGGACAGGGCCCTAGCACAGATACGCAGTATTTT.

This clonotype was counted ten times or more. This chain links TRBV27 with TRBJ2-7, with D possibly being TRBD2 (6 bases). Trimming removed 3 bases at V and 2 bases at J, with 14 bases between. The length of the CDR3 is 15 residues. CDR1 and CDR2 from the germline V gene are MNHEY and SMNVEV (reference sequence). The CDR3 is CASSLKGGTTYEQYF. In DNA form, the CDR3 reads TGTGCCAGCAGTTTGAAAGGCGGGACCACCTACGAGCAGTACTTC.

This clonotype was seen at least ten times. The chain couples TRBV28 to TRBJ2-4; 8 bases align to TRBD1. The CDR3 spans 13 residues. Trimming at V came to 5 bases and at J to 9 bases, leaving 6 bases not matched to a gene. Germline assignment: CDR1 MDHEN and CDR2 SYDVKM. The CDR3 DNA reads as TGTGCCAGCAGTCCAGGGGGCGCGTCCATTCAGTACTTC. Amino acids: CASSPGGASIQYF.

This clonotype was counted many times. The genes are TRBV11-2 and TRBJ2-7; D perhaps matches TRBD1 (6 bases). V was trimmed by 4 bases and J by 4 bases, leaving 14 bases between them. There are 14 residues in the CDR3. CDR1 and CDR2 from the germline V gene are SGHAT and FQNNGV. The CDR3 is CASSSGLGAYEQYF. The CDR3 nucleotides read TGTGCCAGCAGCTCCGGTCTGGGGGCGTACGAGCAGTACTTC. The full variable domain, rest sourced from reference TRBV11-2 and TRBJ2-7, is EAGVAQSPRYKIIEKRQSVAFWCNPISGHATLYWYQQILGQGPKLLIQFQNNGVVDDSQLPKDRFSAERLKGVDSTLKIQPAKLEDSAVYLCASSSGLGAYEQYFGPGTRLTVT.

Regarding this clonotype: This may be a read error, as it is one base from a much larger clone. The rearrangement joins TRBV20-1 to TRBJ2-1; D might be TRBD1 (5 bases). The CDR3 has 16 residues. V gave up 0 bases and J gave up 11 bases, with 23 bases separating them. CDR1 is DFQATT, CDR2 SNEGSKA, per germline (reference sequence). This chain's CDR3 is CSARDLNKDRRQQQFF. The CDR3 nucleotides are TGCAGTGCTAGAGATCTCAACAAGGACCGCAGACAGCAGCAGTTCTTC.

This clonotype occurred many times. One end of the junction does not line up with germline, which may come from a read error. V and J are TRBV2 and TRBJ2-2, with a possible D match to TRBD1 (6 bases). CDR3 size: 14 residues. Germline values: CDR1 SNHLY, CDR2 FYNNEI. CDR3 region: CASRDRLNTGELFF. The CDR3 coding sequence is TGTGCCAGCCGTGACAGGCTCAACACCGGGGAGCTGTTTTTT.

This chain joins TRBV28 and TRBJ2-1; 9 nucleotides match TRBD2. The J segment lost 6 bases and the V segment lost 5 bases, leaving 11 bases of the junction unmatched. The germline gives CDR1 MDHEN, CDR2 SYDVKM. The CDR3 covers 16 residues. Here the CDR3 DNA reads TGTGCCAGCAGTGACTCGGGGACTAGCTTATTCAATGAGCAGTTCTTC. Translating gives CASSDSGTSLFNEQFF.

This clonotype came up many times. This chain connects TRBV2 to TRBJ2-4; D might be TRBD2 (6 bases). The germline V gene has CDR1 SNHLY and CDR2 FYNNEI. Trimming removed 6 bases at V and 9 bases at J, with 15 bases between. This CDR3 spans 13 amino acids. The CDR3 sequence: CASSAGSGGIQYF. DNA of the CDR3: TGTGCCAGCAGCGCGGGCTCCGGGGGCATTCAGTACTTC. The variable domain in full, completed from reference TRBV2 and TRBJ2-4, reads EPEVTQTPSHQVTQMGQEVILRCVPISNHLYFYWYRQILGQKVEFLVSFYNNEISEKSEIFDDQFSVERPDGSNFTLKIRSTKLEDSAMYFCASSAGSGGIQYFGAGTRLSVL.

This clonotype was observed at least ten times. V usage is TRBV28 and J usage is TRBJ1-5, with TRBD1 as a possible D gene (6 bases). This CDR3 has 13 amino acids. Trimming took 10 bases from V and 2 from J, leaving 12 bases between them. CDR1 MDHEN and CDR2 SYDVKM come from the germline V gene. CDR3: CAILGGGNQPQHF. The CDR3 DNA reads TGTGCCATCTTGGGGGGCGGCAATCAGCCCCAGCATTTT. The full variable domain, its missing parts supplied by reference TRBV28 and TRBJ1-5, is DVKVTQSSRYLVKRTGEKVFLECVQDMDHENMFWYRQDPGLGLRLIYFSYDVKMKEKGDIPEGYSVSREKKERFSLILESASTNQTSMYLCAILGGGNQPQHFGDGTRLSIL.

In its sample, this clonotype was seen a few times. This likely comes from a read error, as the CDR3 has no conserved phenylalanine or tryptophan at its end. The chain recombines TRBV28 with TRBJ2-7, with 7 positions matching TRBD1. The trim removed 4 bases at V and 3 bases at J, leaving 6 bases unmatched. The CDR3 is 14 amino acids. Germline CDR1 is MDHEN and CDR2 is SYDVKM. Written as DNA, the CDR3 is TGTGCCAGCAGTTCCACACAGGGGCGCTACGAGCAGTACCTC. Amino acid sequence: CASSSTQGRYEQYL.

This clonotype was seen just once. J is TRBJ2-7 and V is TRBV6-2 or TRBV6-3; a weak D match, TRBD2 (6 bases). Trimming removed 7 bases at V and 4 bases at J, with 14 bases between. The CDR3 is 13 amino acids. Germline assignment: CDR1 MNHEY and CDR2 SVGEGT. The CDR3 region has the DNA TGTGCCAGCACCCCCGTGGGGGGATACGAGCAGTACTTC. Translating it yields CASTPVGGYEQYF.

This clonotype came up many times. The CDR3 spells CSARDFKGSYEQYF. The CDR3 DNA follows: TGCAGTGCTAGAGATTTTAAGGGGTCCTACGAGCAGTACTTC. The chain links TRBV20-1 to TRBJ2-7; possible D gene TRBD1, 5 bases. Germline CDR1 is DFQATT and CDR2 is SNEGSKA (reference sequence). The V and J ends lost 0 bases and 1 base respectively, with 10 bases between them. CDR3 length: 14 amino acids.

This clonotype was found many times. The chain combines TRBV20-1 with TRBJ2-1, with a possible D match to TRBD2 (5 bases). This CDR3 comprises 14 residues. The V gene lost 3 bases and the J gene lost 3 bases, with 12 bases spanning the gap. Germline V gives CDR1 DFQATT, CDR2 SNEGSKA (reference sequence). This CDR3 reads CSASITGFYNEQFF. DNA for the CDR3: TGCAGTGCTAGTATCACGGGGTTCTACAATGAGCAGTTCTTC.

The V and J genes are TRBV20-1 and TRBJ1-2, with unresolved D. In germline, CDR1 is DFQATT, CDR2 SNEGSKA (reference sequence). V gave up 0 bases and J gave up 2 bases, with 13 bases separating them. This CDR3 spans 15 amino acids. The CDR3 sequence is CSARDWSAGNYGYTF. The DNA of the CDR3 is TGCAGTGCTAGAGATTGGTCGGCAGGCAACTATGGCTACACCTTC.

This clonotype showed up just a few times. The V call is TRBV27, the J call TRBJ1-5; D remains ambiguous. The CDR3 has 11 amino acids. V lost 6 bases and J lost 5, with 5 bases in between. Germline-derived CDR1 and CDR2 are MNHEY and SMNVEV (reference sequence). The CDR3 protein is CASSEYQPQHF. The CDR3 DNA reads as TGTGCCAGCAGCGAATATCAGCCCCAGCATTTT.

This clonotype has just a few counts. The rearrangement links TRBV3-1 to TRBJ1-6; no definite D call. Trimming took off 5 bases at V and 8 bases at J, with 10 bases between the two ends. Germline CDR1 and CDR2: LGHDT and YNNKEL (reference sequence). The CDR3 is made up of 13 amino acids. The CDR3 sequence: CASSSELDSPLHF. CDR3 bases: TGTGCCAGCAGCTCGGAGTTAGATTCACCCCTCCACTTT.

J is TRBJ2-2 and V is TRBV2; 8 bases are a match to TRBD1. The CDR3 has 15 amino acids. Germline V lookup: CDR1 SNHLY, CDR2 FYNNEI. Trimming cost V 4 bases and J 2 bases; bases outside gene matches: 3. CDR3 in DNA: TGTGCCAGCAGTGGCCAGGGGGCTAACACCGGGGAGCTGTTTTTT. Translated, it gives CASSGQGANTGELFF.

This clonotype was counted only a few times. The V call is TRBV9, the J call TRBJ1-1, with no clear D. The CDR3 has 16 residues. The ends were cut back, 3 bases at V and 1 base at J, with 16 bases in the middle. Germline CDR1 reads SGDLS; CDR2 reads YYNGEE. The DNA of the CDR3 is TGTGCCAGCAGCGCCGGCCTACCCCCGGGGAACACTGAAGCTTTCTTT. Its translation: CASSAGLPPGNTEAFF.

With respect to this clonotype: The junction and the germline gene differ at one end; a read error may be behind it. The rearrangement links TRBV7-9 to TRBJ2-7; 12 bases agree with TRBD2. Germline V lookup: CDR1 SEHNR, CDR2 FQNEAQ (reference sequence). The CDR3 is 22 amino acids. The CDR3 nucleotides read TGTGCCAGCAGCTATTACGGGACAGGGAGGAAACTAGCGGGAGGCACCTCCTACGAGCAGCACTTC. Translated, it gives CASSYYGTGRKLAGGTSYEQHF. Looking up the rest from reference TRBV7-9 and TRBJ2-7 gives the full variable domain: DTGVSQNPRHKITKRGQNVTFRCDPISEHNRLYWYRQTLGQGPEFLTYFQNEAQLEKSRLLSDRFSAERPKGSFSTLEIQRTEQGDSAMYLCASSYYGTGRKLAGGTSYEQHFGPGTRLTVT.

Many counts were recorded for this clonotype. This chain uses TRBV9 with TRBJ2-7, with D uncertain. V gave up 4 bases and J gave up 2 bases, with 4 bases separating them. Germline CDR1 and CDR2: SGDLS and YYNGEE. The CDR3 is made up of 11 amino acids. CDR3 loop: CASSFTYEQYF. The CDR3 DNA reads TGTGCCAGCAGCTTCACCTACGAGCAGTACTTC.

In its sample, this clonotype was seen many times. The chain employs TRBV11-2 and TRBJ2-5; no clear D gene. Per the germline V gene, CDR1 is SGHAT and CDR2 is FQNNGV. Between the trimmed V and J ends, which lost 4 bases and 5 bases, there was a span of 11 bases. CDR3 length equals 13 residues. The CDR3 DNA reads TGTGCCAGCAGCTCCACGGTCATGGAGACCCAGTACTTC. Translated: CASSSTVMETQYF.